One sample yielded the 15 T cell receptor beta chains listed below, sequenced in a study of T-cell memory formation after mild COVID-19. TCRdb independently ran MiXCR on the 5' RACE reads; one entry per CDR3 protein. The sample carries approximately 500,000 distinct CDR3 sequences, about 23% recorded once. Sequencing input: PBMCs or a T cell subset sorted from them (not recorded which). These receptors all come from an adult woman who had mild COVID-19 (a few samples of this study predate the infection). Cell type and time point are not known.

The J gene is TRBJ2-3, the V gene TRBV7-9; 7 bases line up with TRBD1. After removal of 6 bases from V and 0 bases from J, the junction contained 9 bases not matched to a gene. CDR1 SEHNR and CDR2 FQNEAQ come from the germline V gene (reference sequence). This CDR3 has 16 amino acids. CDR3 coding DNA: TGTGCCAGCAGGGTCGGGACAGCGTATAGCACAGATACGCAGTATTTT. Its translation is CASRVGTAYSTDTQYF.

The chain combines TRBV11-2 with TRBJ1-2; 10 positions agree with TRBD1. This CDR3 has 18 residues. V dropped 5 bases and J dropped 0; count of bases not matched to a gene: 12. Germline V gene lookup returns CDR1 SGHAT and CDR2 FQNNGV. CDR3 sequence (DNA): TGTGCCAGCAGCCTAGTTAAGGGACAGGGGACAACTAACTATGGCTACACCTTC. It encodes CASSLVKGQGTTNYGYTF.

The chain links TRBV18 to TRBJ2-3, with D possibly matching TRBD1 (5 bases). CDR3 length: 14 residues. The V gene's germline CDR1 is KGHSH and CDR2 LQKENI. Trimming took 5 bases from V and 0 from J, leaving 9 bases between them. CDR3 region: CASSAGSSTDTQYF. The CDR3 DNA follows: TGTGCCAGCTCAGCAGGGTCTAGCACAGATACGCAGTATTTT.

V and J are TRBV6-1 and TRBJ2-5, with 7 bases lining up with TRBD1. Looked up from germline, CDR1 is MNHNS and CDR2 is SASEGT. Trimming took 4 bases from V and 4 from J; bases not matched to a gene: 6. The CDR3 loop spans 14 amino acids. The CDR3 DNA reads TGTGCCAGCAGTGCCGGGACAGCTCTAGAGACCCAGTACTTC. It is translated as CASSAGTALETQYF.

In its sample, this clonotype was seen a few times. The chain uses TRBV5-4 and TRBJ2-1, with 7 nucleotides matching TRBD1. Germline V gene sequence: CDR1 SGHNT, CDR2 YYREEE (reference sequence). The V and J ends lost 1 base and 8 bases, in that order; junction bases with no gene match: 6. This CDR3 has 14 amino acids. This CDR3 is CASSLRQGVDEQFF. Here the CDR3 DNA reads TGTGCCAGCAGCTTGCGACAGGGTGTAGATGAGCAGTTCTTC.

This clonotype has a handful of counts. This chain links TRBV12-3 or TRBV12-4 with TRBJ1-5; D is undetermined. V lost 3 bases, J lost 4 bases, and 10 bases lay in between. This CDR3 is 14 amino acids long. CDR3 sequence (DNA): TGTGCCAGCAGTTTTCTTAACAGTAATCAGCCCCAGCATTTT. It encodes CASSFLNSNQPQHF.

This clonotype was counted a few times. The rearrangement uses TRBV30 and TRBJ2-3; D gene ambiguous. Germline V gene lookup returns CDR1 GTSNPN and CDR2 SVGIG (reference sequence). The V end lost 3 bases, the J end lost 8 bases, and 9 bases lay between the germline ends. This CDR3 is 11 amino acids long. DNA of the CDR3: TGTGCCTGGAGCGCTGGTGGTACGCAGTATTTT. Residues: CAWSAGGTQYF.

This clonotype has ten or more counts. The genes are TRBV5-1 and TRBJ2-7; no clear D. Germline V gene data show CDR1 as SGHRS and CDR2 as YFSETQ. V was clipped by 5 bases and J by 4 bases, with 16 bases between them. The CDR3 is 14 amino acids. DNA for the CDR3: TGCGCCAGCAGTCAAAAAAATGGACCTTACGAGCAGTACTTC. Protein: CASSQKNGPYEQYF. Supplemented by reference TRBV5-1 and TRBJ2-7, the full variable domain reads KAGVTQTPRYLIKTRGQQVTLSCSPISGHRSVSWYQQTPGQGLQFLFEYFSETQRNKGNFPGRFSGRQFSNSRSEMNVSTLELGDSALYLCASSQKNGPYEQYFGPGTRLTVT.

A few counts support this clonotype. V is TRBV5-1 and J is TRBJ2-2; TRBD2 might be the D (6 bases). Between the trimmed V and J ends, which lost 6 bases and 6 bases, there was a span of 12 bases. The CDR3 consists of 13 residues. Germline values: CDR1 SGHRS, CDR2 YFSETQ. The CDR3 sequence: CASTPGVPGELFF. The CDR3 coding sequence is TGCGCCAGCACCCCGGGAGTCCCCGGGGAGCTGTTTTTT. Filled out from reference TRBV5-1 and TRBJ2-2, the complete variable domain reads KAGVTQTPRYLIKTRGQQVTLSCSPISGHRSVSWYQQTPGQGLQFLFEYFSETQRNKGNFPGRFSGRQFSNSRSEMNVSTLELGDSALYLCASTPGVPGELFFGEGSRLTVL.

The V and J genes are TRBV7-2 and TRBJ2-5, with 8 bases lining up with TRBD2. Germline CDR1 is SGHTA and CDR2 is FQGNSA. The CDR3 has 14 residues. Trimming at V came to 0 bases and at J to 4 bases, leaving 1 base not matched to a gene. The CDR3 DNA is TGTGCCAGCAGCTTAGCAGCGGGAGTAGAGACCCAGTACTTC. Amino acids: CASSLAAGVETQYF.

The V call is TRBV3-1, the J call TRBJ1-1; weak D call: TRBD1 (5 bases). This CDR3 comprises 15 residues. V lost 7 bases to trimming and J lost 5 bases, with 20 bases between them. Germline V gene lookup returns CDR1 LGHDT and CDR2 YNNKEL (reference sequence). The CDR3 DNA sequence: TGTGCCAGCACCCTGGGACGCACAGGTGGGACTGAAGCTTTCTTT. This gives the protein CASTLGRTGGTEAFF.

This clonotype was found a few times. The rearrangement joins TRBV20-1 to TRBJ1-6; no reliable D call. The CDR3 contains 16 residues. Trimming removed 8 bases at V and 0 bases at J, with 17 bases between. Germline loops: CDR1 DFQATT, CDR2 SNEGSKA (reference sequence). The DNA of the CDR3 is TGCAGTTCGCGGCGGCAGATTCGCTCCTATAATTCACCCCTCCACTTT. Protein product: CSSRRQIRSYNSPLHF.

This clonotype was seen a few times. The chain employs TRBV30 and TRBJ2-5; D not certain. CDR1 GTSNPN and CDR2 SVGIG come from the germline V gene (reference sequence). The CDR3 is made up of 13 amino acids. Deletions cut 0 bases from V and 1 base from J, with 6 bases between. This CDR3 is CAWSVVRQETQYF. The CDR3 bases are TGTGCCTGGAGTGTTGTTCGCCAAGAGACCCAGTACTTC.

CDR3 in amino acids: CSASLQGLAGELFF. The CDR3 DNA follows: TGCAGTGCTAGTCTCCAGGGTCTCGCCGGGGAGCTGTTTTTT. The chain carries TRBV20-1 and TRBJ2-2, with D possibly TRBD1 on 5 matching bases. V was shortened by 3 bases and J by 6 bases, with 14 bases between the two germline ends. This CDR3 has 14 residues. From germline, CDR1 is DFQATT and CDR2 SNEGSKA (reference sequence).

V and J are TRBV6-5 and TRBJ1-4; D is unclear. CDR3 length equals 14 residues. Germline-derived CDR1 and CDR2 are MNHEY and SVGAGI. Between the trimmed V and J ends, which lost 6 bases and 1 base, there was a span of 9 bases. The CDR3 reads CASRESGTNEKLFF. CDR3 DNA: TGTGCCAGCAGAGAGTCCGGAACTAATGAAAAACTGTTTTTT.